These 2 T cell receptor beta chains came from one sample sequenced in a study of shared clonotypes between healthy human individuals. This table comes from immunoSEQ multiplex PCR, and its TCRdb copy is limited to in-frame clones, with some not included. The table includes approximately 480,000 clones, roughly 85% detected once. Material for sequencing was PBMCs. These receptors all stem from a woman in her forties in good health. Some clones in this sample may be carry-over from other donors' samples.

The chain joins TRBV30 to TRBJ1-2; perhaps TRBD1 as D (5 bases). The CDR3 extends over 15 amino acids. The germline V gene encodes CDR1 GTSNPN and CDR2 SVGIG (reference sequence). Between the trimmed V and J ends, which lost 0 bases and 6 bases, there was a span of 17 bases. Here the CDR3 reads CAWSVGGGKENGYTF. CDR3 sequence (DNA): TGTGCCTGGAGTGTAGGTGGGGGAAAAGAGAATGGCTACACCTTC.

The chain has TRBV10-2 and TRBJ2-1; TRBD2 matches 8 bases. Germline V CDR1 and CDR2: WSHSY, SAAADI. The CDR3 totals 13 residues. With V trimmed by 4 bases and J by 12 bases, 8 bases remained unmatched. Here the CDR3 reads CASSGNSGTLQFF. In nucleotides, the CDR3 is TGCGCCAGCAGTGGGAATAGCGGGACTTTGCAGTTCTTC.